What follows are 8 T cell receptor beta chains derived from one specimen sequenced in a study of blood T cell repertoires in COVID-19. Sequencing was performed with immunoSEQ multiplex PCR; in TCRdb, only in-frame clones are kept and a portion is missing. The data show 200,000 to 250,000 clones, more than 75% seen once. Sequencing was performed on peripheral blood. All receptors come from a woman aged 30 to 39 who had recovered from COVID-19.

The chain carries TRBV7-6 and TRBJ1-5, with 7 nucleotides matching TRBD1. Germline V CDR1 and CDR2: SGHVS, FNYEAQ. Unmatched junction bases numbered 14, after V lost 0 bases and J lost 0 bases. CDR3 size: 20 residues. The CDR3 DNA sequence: TGTGCCAGCAGCTTAGCGCGGGGCAGGGGGAAATTGGGTAGCAATCAGCCCCAGCATTTT. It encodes CASSLARGRGKLGSNQPQHF.

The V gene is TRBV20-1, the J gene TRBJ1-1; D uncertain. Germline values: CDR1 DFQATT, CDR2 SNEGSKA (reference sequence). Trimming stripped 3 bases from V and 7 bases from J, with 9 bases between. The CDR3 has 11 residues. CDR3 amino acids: CSASPVVEAFF. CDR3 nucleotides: TGCAGTGCTAGTCCTGTCGTTGAAGCTTTCTTT.

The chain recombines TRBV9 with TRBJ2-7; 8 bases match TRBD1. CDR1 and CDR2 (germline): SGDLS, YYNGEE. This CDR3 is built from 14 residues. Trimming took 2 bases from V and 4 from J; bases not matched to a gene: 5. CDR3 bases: TGTGCCAGCAGCGTGACAGGGGCCAATTACGAGCAGTACTTC. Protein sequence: CASSVTGANYEQYF.

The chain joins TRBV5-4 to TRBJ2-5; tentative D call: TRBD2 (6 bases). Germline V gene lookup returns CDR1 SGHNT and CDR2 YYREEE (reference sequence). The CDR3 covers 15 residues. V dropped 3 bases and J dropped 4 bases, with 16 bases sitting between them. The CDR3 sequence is CASSSGGAGRETQYF. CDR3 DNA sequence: TGTGCCAGCAGCTCAGGCGGGGCAGGGAGAGAGACCCAGTACTTC. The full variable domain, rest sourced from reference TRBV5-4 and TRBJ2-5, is ETGVTQSPTHLIKTRGQQVTLRCSSQSGHNTVSWYQQALGQGPQFIFQYYREEENGRGNFPPRFSGLQFPNYSSELNVNALELDDSALYLCASSSGGAGRETQYFGPGTRLLVL.

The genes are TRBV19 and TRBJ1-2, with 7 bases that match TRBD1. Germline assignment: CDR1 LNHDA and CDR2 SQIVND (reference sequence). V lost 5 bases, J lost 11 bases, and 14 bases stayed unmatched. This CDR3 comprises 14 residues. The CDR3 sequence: CASSFTHRGQVYTF. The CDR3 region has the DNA TGTGCCAGTAGTTTCACCCATCGAGGACAGGTATACACCTTC.

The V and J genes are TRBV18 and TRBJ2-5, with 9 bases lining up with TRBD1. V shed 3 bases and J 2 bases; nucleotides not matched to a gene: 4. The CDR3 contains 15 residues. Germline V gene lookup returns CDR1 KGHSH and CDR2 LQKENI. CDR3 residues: CASSPQTGGQETQYF. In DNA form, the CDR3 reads TGTGCCAGCTCACCTCAGACAGGGGGACAAGAGACCCAGTACTTC.

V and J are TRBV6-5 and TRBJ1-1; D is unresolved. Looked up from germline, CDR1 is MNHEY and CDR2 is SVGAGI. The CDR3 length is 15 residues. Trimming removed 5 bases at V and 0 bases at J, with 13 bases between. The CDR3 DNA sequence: TGTGCCAGCAGTCGAAACGGAGAACTGAACACTGAAGCTTTCTTT. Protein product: CASSRNGELNTEAFF.

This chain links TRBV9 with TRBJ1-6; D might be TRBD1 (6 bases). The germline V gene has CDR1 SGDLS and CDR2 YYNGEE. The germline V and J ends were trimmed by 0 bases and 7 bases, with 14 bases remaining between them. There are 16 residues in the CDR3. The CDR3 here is CASSVAGALGNSPLHF. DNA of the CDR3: TGTGCCAGCAGCGTAGCAGGGGCTCTGGGAAATTCACCCCTCCACTTT.